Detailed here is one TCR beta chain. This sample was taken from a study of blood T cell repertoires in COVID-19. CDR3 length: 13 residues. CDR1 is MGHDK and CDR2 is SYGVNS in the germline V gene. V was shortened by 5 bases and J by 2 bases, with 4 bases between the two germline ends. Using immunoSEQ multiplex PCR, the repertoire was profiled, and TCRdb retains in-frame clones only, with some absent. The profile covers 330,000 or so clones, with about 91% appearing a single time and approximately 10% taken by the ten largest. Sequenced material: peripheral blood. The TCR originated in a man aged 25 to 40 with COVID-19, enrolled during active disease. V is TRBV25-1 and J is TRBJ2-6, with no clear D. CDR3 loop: CASSPAGANVLTF. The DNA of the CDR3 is TGTGCCAGCAGTCCAGCTGGGGCCAACGTCCTGACTTTC.